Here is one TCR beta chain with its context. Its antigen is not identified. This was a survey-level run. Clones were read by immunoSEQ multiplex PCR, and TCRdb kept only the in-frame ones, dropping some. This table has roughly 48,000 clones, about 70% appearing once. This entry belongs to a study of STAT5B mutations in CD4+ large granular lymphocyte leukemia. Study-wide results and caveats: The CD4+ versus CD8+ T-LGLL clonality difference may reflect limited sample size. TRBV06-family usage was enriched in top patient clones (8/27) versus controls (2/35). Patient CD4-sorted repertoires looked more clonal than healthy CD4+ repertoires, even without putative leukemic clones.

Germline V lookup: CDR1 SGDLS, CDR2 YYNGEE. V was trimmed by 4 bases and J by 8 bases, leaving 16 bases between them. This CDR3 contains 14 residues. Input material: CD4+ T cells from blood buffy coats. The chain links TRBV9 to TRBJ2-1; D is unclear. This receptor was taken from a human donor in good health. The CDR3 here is CASSPRPLTDEQFF. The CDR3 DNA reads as TGTGCCAGCAGCCCCCGACCCCTGACGGATGAGCAGTTCTTC.